This TCR beta chain was sequenced for a study of early T cells in non-severe SARS-CoV-2 infection. Study information: Investigators sequenced bulk RNA drawn from unsorted whole blood, and chains remained unpaired.

General study results and limits: Anti-spike CD8 specificities were favored by VDJdb matching, whose results missed private and CD4 specificities.

This clonotype has only a few counts. Its specificity is unknown. Researchers tagged individual cDNA molecules with unique molecular identifiers. TCRdb recomputed calls from the 5' RACE reads with MiXCR, one row per CDR3 protein. This table has tens of thousands of distinct CDR3 sequences, 5% to 7% appearing once. Source material: whole blood. The clonotype was recovered from an adult who was a healthcare worker with PCR-confirmed SARS-CoV-2 infection or an uninfected control (not recorded which).

CDR3 DNA: TGCGCCAGCAGCCCCTCAGCGGGACACTACAATGAGCAGTTCTTC. Its protein is CASSPSAGHYNEQFF. J is TRBJ2-1 and V is TRBV5-1, with D possibly TRBD2 on 7 matching bases. Germline V CDR1 and CDR2: SGHRS, YFSETQ. Trimming took off 4 bases at V and 3 bases at J, with 14 bases between the two ends. The CDR3 covers 15 residues.